These T cell receptor beta chains were read from a single sample in a study of T cells after yellow fever vaccination. Each CDR3 protein gets one entry after TCRdb re-called the 5' RACE reads with MiXCR. This sample has about 360,000 distinct CDR3 sequences, with roughly 6.2% found just once. Here the sequenced sample was PBMCs, taken 5 days after the yellow fever booster vaccination. These receptors were obtained from a man aged 25-45 years who received the YFV17D yellow fever vaccine. Both conserved end residues are part of each CDR3. Each record gives: D gene, V gene, J gene, clone size, CDR3 protein, CDR3 DNA. The D gene is left open where the match is weak. Clone size is shown for a subset of rows, as once, few, many or a class of expanded clone.

-	TRBV12-3/TRBV12-4	TRBJ1-1	many	CASSFGIEAFF	TGTGCCAGCAGTTTTGGAATAGAAGCTTTCTTT
TRBD2	TRBV7-9	TRBJ2-7	few	CASSLPGRNEQYF	TGTGCCAGCAGCTTACCCGGGAGGAACGAGCAGTACTTC
TRBD1	TRBV9	TRBJ2-7	few	CASSDPGTGAYEQYF	TGTGCCAGCAGTGACCCCGGGACAGGGGCTTACGAGCAGTACTTC
TRBD2	TRBV5-1	TRBJ2-3	many	CASSLLAGTDTQYF	TGCGCCAGCAGCTTGTTAGCGGGAACAGATACGCAGTATTTT
-	TRBV18	TRBJ2-3	-	CASSVLATGTDTQYF	TGTGCCAGCTCGGTCCTAGCGACAGGCACAGATACGCAGTATTTT
-	TRBV12-3/TRBV12-4	TRBJ1-6	-	CASSQRLNNSPLHF	TGTGCCAGCAGTCAAAGACTGAATAATTCACCCCTCCACTTT
-	TRBV28	TRBJ2-7	many	CASNRGGGYEQYF	TGTGCCAGCAACCGCGGAGGGGGCTACGAGCAGTACTTC
-	TRBV4-2	TRBJ2-5	many	CASSPGGSTQETQYF	TGTGCCAGCAGCCCCGGCGGGTCAACACAAGAGACCCAGTACTTC
TRBD1	TRBV12-3/TRBV12-4	TRBJ1-2	few	CASIRSDRVVGYTF	TGTGCCAGCATCCGCTCGGACAGGGTTGTTGGCTACACCTTC
-	TRBV7-3	TRBJ2-1	many	CASSYLGVNEQFF	TGTGCCAGCAGCTATCTAGGTGTTAATGAGCAGTTCTTC
-	TRBV20-1	TRBJ2-2	-	CSAPGTGREELFF	TGCAGTGCCCCCGGAACAGGGAGAGAGGAGCTGTTTTTT
TRBD1	TRBV5-1	TRBJ2-1	few	CASSLFTGVFKNEQFF	TGCGCCAGCAGCTTGTTTACAGGGGTTTTCAAAAATGAGCAGTTCTTC
TRBD2	TRBV6-2/TRBV6-3	TRBJ2-7	many	CASRQLGGLAESYEQYF	TGTGCCAGCAGACAACTGGGAGGACTAGCAGAGTCCTACGAGCAGTACTTC
-	TRBV2	TRBJ2-1	few	CASSDQGSDGEQFF	TGTGCCAGCAGTGACCAGGGTTCAGATGGTGAGCAGTTCTTC
TRBD2	TRBV20-1	TRBJ2-3	many	CSARRMGLAGHTDTQYF	TGCAGTGCTAGACGAATGGGACTAGCGGGGCACACAGATACGCAGTATTTT
TRBD2	TRBV7-6	TRBJ2-4	few	CASSSSGGMGNIQYF	TGTGCCAGCAGCTCATCGGGGGGGATGGGGAACATTCAGTACTTC
-	TRBV10-3	TRBJ2-1	few	CAISDGADLSYNEQFF	TGTGCCATCAGTGACGGGGCGGATCTCTCCTACAATGAGCAGTTCTTC
TRBD1	TRBV20-1	TRBJ2-3	many	CSATLGQTLWDTQYF	TGCAGTGCTACCCTGGGACAGACACTATGGGATACGCAGTATTTT
TRBD1	TRBV29-1	TRBJ2-7	many	CSGGQGYEQYF	TGCAGCGGGGGACAGGGATACGAGCAGTACTTC
TRBD2	TRBV5-1	TRBJ2-1	-	CASSLDPAGGLNEQFF	TGCGCCAGCAGCTTGGATCCAGCGGGAGGCCTCAATGAGCAGTTCTTC
-	TRBV7-2	TRBJ2-1	few	CASSAYYNEQFF	TGTGCCAGCAGCGCGTATTACAATGAGCAGTTCTTC
-	TRBV20-1	TRBJ1-6	few	CSARPVGSYNSPLHF	TGCAGTGCACGACCCGTAGGGTCCTATAATTCACCCCTCCACTTT
TRBD1	TRBV10-3	TRBJ2-7	many	CAISDGTGSYEQYF	TGTGCCATCAGTGACGGGACAGGTTCCTACGAGCAGTACTTC
-	TRBV5-1	TRBJ1-2	-	CASSLEGPSHTF	TGCGCCAGCAGCTTGGAAGGGCCCTCCCACACCTTC
-	TRBV7-9	TRBJ2-3	-	CASSLQTADF	TGTGCCAGCAGCTTACAGACTGCGGATTTT
-	TRBV10-3	TRBJ1-6	few	CAISERAGDSYNSPLHF	TGTGCCATCAGTGAACGGGCAGGGGACTCCTATAATTCACCCCTCCACTTT
-	TRBV19	TRBJ2-5	-	CASSTSSGETQYF	TGTGCCAGTAGTACTAGCTCGGGGGAGACCCAGTACTTC
TRBD1	TRBV7-2	TRBJ2-1	many	CASSSDRTPANEQFF	TGTGCCAGCAGCTCGGACAGGACCCCCGCCAATGAGCAGTTCTTC
-	TRBV25-1	TRBJ2-1	-	CASSELRGVVEQFF	TGTGCCAGCAGTGAGTTAAGGGGGGTAGTTGAGCAGTTCTTC
TRBD2	TRBV7-2	TRBJ2-1	-	CASSFSSGAYNEQFF	TGTGCCAGCAGCTTTAGTAGCGGGGCCTACAATGAGCAGTTCTTC
-	TRBV4-3	TRBJ2-1	many	CASSQEGASYNEQFF	TGCGCCAGCAGCCAAGAAGGGGCATCCTACAATGAGCAGTTCTTC